This TCR beta chain was found in a study of T cells in women clearing cervical HPV infection. About the study: Controls gave blood once infection was undetectable; cases at lesion identification.

The protocol was immunoSEQ multiplex PCR, while the TCRdb copy is restricted to in-frame clones and leaves out a portion. This repertoire includes approximately 20,000 clones. To note about this clone: A read error may produce the germline difference seen at one junction end. The sample holds other DNA sequences that translate to the same CDR3.

The source of this sequence is a woman aged 18-69 years with a cervical HPV16 infection that either progressed to CIN3+ or cleared (not recorded which). Sequenced sample: blood buffy coat.

CDR3 in amino acids: CASRSQAVNTEAFF. Partial CDR3 DNA: TGTGCCAGCAGGTCACAGGCCGTGAACACTGAG. V usage is TRBV2 and J usage is TRBJ1-1, with D perhaps TRBD1 (5 bases). With the read ending 3 residues before the CDR3 end, the germline J gene is used to fill in that end. Germline values: CDR1 SNHLY, CDR2 FYNNEI. This CDR3 has 14 amino acids.